The clone carrying this T cell receptor (beta chain) was picked up a small number of times. Participants were aged roughly 18 to 90 years, lived in 20 to 30 US areas, and enrolled virtually. V was cut by 1 base and J by 8 bases, with 17 bases left in between. The CDR3 is 17 residues long. The germline CDR1 and CDR2 sequences are KGHDR and SFDVKD. This sample is drawn from a study of blood T cell repertoires in COVID-19. Authors' analysis steps: Nucleated cell counts were estimated from reference gene primer amplification. Profiling relied on immunoSEQ multiplex PCR, and the TCRdb table lists in-frame clones only, not all of them. The DNA gave D and trimming, while V, J and clone size come from that table. The sample has 200,000 to 250,000 clones, almost 90% seen once; the top ten hold over 12%.

V usage is TRBV24-1 and J usage is TRBJ1-6, with D hard to call. This TCR derives from a man younger than 40 who had been exposed to COVID-19. The sample was PBMCs or T cells enriched from blood (not recorded which). CDR3 nucleotide sequence: TGTGCCACCAGTGATTTATCCGGGGAGGCTCCGGATTCACCCCTCCACTTT. Translated: CATSDLSGEAPDSPLHF.